This T cell receptor beta chain was captured in a study of T cell changes during pregnancy in multiple sclerosis. The germline CDR1 and CDR2 sequences are KGHSH and LQKENI. This CDR3 contains 16 residues. Trimming stripped 3 bases from V and 1 base from J, with 10 bases between. Some clones are missing from TCRdb's copy, which holds only in-frame ones; the method was immunoSEQ multiplex PCR. Among under 95,000 clones, roughly 92% were seen once, and the ten largest hold approximately 2.2%. Here the sequenced sample was peripheral blood, taken after pregnancy. The clonotype comes from a female donor with multiple sclerosis, enrolled in a pregnancy study. The chain carries TRBV18 and TRBJ2-6; D is ambiguous. Written as DNA, the CDR3 is TGTGCCAGCTCACCTAACTTCCCATCTGGGGCCAACGTCCTGACTTTC. Translating it yields CASSPNFPSGANVLTF.